These T cell receptor beta chains were read from a single sample in a study of early T cells in non-severe SARS-CoV-2 infection. In TCRdb, the 5' RACE reads were re-called with MiXCR into one record per CDR3 protein. The data hold tens of thousands of distinct CDR3 sequences, with roughly 4.3% observed a single time. Sequencing input: whole blood. These receptors all come from an adult who was a healthcare worker with PCR-confirmed SARS-CoV-2 infection or an uninfected control (not recorded which). CDR3s include the opening cysteine and the closing phenylalanine or tryptophan. A D gene is named only where the DNA matches it firmly. Not every row has a clone size; where given, it reads once, few, many or a size class.

clone size: -
J gene: TRBJ1-3
V gene: TRBV18
D gene: -
CDR3 protein: CASTDRLSGNTIYF
CDR3 DNA: TGTGCCAGCACTGACAGACTCTCTGGAAACACCATATATTTT

clone size: -
J gene: TRBJ2-1
V gene: TRBV6-2/TRBV6-3
D gene: -
CDR3 protein: CASSYSRNEQFF
CDR3 DNA: TGTGCCAGCAGTTACTCACGGAATGAGCAGTTCTTC

clone size: many
J gene: TRBJ2-5
V gene: TRBV2
D gene: -
CDR3 protein: CASRASGGETQYF
CDR3 DNA: TGTGCCAGCAGAGCCTCGGGGGGCGAGACCCAGTACTTC

clone size: many
J gene: TRBJ1-4
V gene: TRBV5-1
D gene: -
CDR3 protein: CASSLRMGADSTNEKLFF
CDR3 DNA: TGCGCCAGCAGCTTGAGGATGGGTGCGGACTCAACTAATGAAAAACTGTTTTTT

clone size: many
J gene: TRBJ1-1
V gene: TRBV3-1
D gene: -
CDR3 protein: CASSLGTEAFF
CDR3 DNA: TGTGCCAGCAGCCTCGGCACTGAAGCTTTCTTT

clone size: -
J gene: TRBJ2-3
V gene: TRBV5-6
D gene: -
CDR3 protein: CASSLPRVTQYF
CDR3 DNA: TGTGCCAGCAGCTTGCCCCGAGTTACGCAGTATTTT

clone size: many
J gene: TRBJ2-7
V gene: TRBV2
D gene: TRBD1
CDR3 protein: CASSEGQGGEQYF
CDR3 DNA: TGTGCCAGCAGTGAGGGACAGGGCGGCGAGCAGTACTTC

clone size: few
J gene: TRBJ2-3
V gene: TRBV12-3/TRBV12-4
D gene: TRBD2
CDR3 protein: CASRNNSGSRADTQYF
CDR3 DNA: TGTGCCAGCAGGAACAATAGCGGGAGTAGGGCAGATACGCAGTATTTT

clone size: many
J gene: TRBJ2-7
V gene: TRBV7-2
D gene: -
CDR3 protein: CASSLVSRAGEQYF
CDR3 DNA: TGTGCCAGCAGCTTAGTGTCCAGGGCGGGCGAGCAGTACTTC

clone size: many
J gene: TRBJ1-2
V gene: TRBV12-3/TRBV12-4
D gene: TRBD1
CDR3 protein: CASRALAGGQDVYGYTF
CDR3 DNA: TGTGCCAGCAGGGCGCTCGCAGGGGGCCAAGACGTCTATGGCTACACCTTC

clone size: -
J gene: TRBJ2-2
V gene: TRBV5-4
D gene: -
CDR3 protein: CASSLGGYAGELFF
CDR3 DNA: TGTGCCAGCAGCTTGGGGGGGTACGCCGGGGAGCTGTTTTTT

clone size: -
J gene: TRBJ2-3
V gene: TRBV20-1
D gene: -
CDR3 protein: CSARPSPTDTQYF
CDR3 DNA: TGCAGTGCTAGACCCTCTCCCACAGATACGCAGTATTTT

clone size: many
J gene: TRBJ2-4
V gene: TRBV7-2
D gene: -
CDR3 protein: CASSLGQERAKNIQYF
CDR3 DNA: TGTGCCAGCAGCTTGGGGCAGGAACGAGCCAAAAACATTCAGTACTTC

clone size: many
J gene: TRBJ2-1
V gene: TRBV19
D gene: TRBD2
CDR3 protein: CASSIGGLDYNEQFF
CDR3 DNA: TGTGCCAGTAGTATAGGGGGACTAGACTACAATGAGCAGTTCTTC

clone size: many
J gene: TRBJ1-1
V gene: TRBV5-1
D gene: TRBD1
CDR3 protein: CASSRIVTGVNTEAFF
CDR3 DNA: TGCGCCAGCAGCCGTATTGTCACAGGGGTGAACACTGAAGCTTTCTTT

clone size: many
J gene: TRBJ2-2
V gene: TRBV7-9
D gene: -
CDR3 protein: CASSKGRSDTGELFF
CDR3 DNA: TGTGCCAGCAGCAAAGGACGGTCGGACACCGGGGAGCTGTTTTTT

clone size: many
J gene: TRBJ2-7
V gene: TRBV20-1
D gene: TRBD2
CDR3 protein: CSARLRGLAGVGSYEQYF
CDR3 DNA: TGCAGTGCTAGACTAAGGGGACTAGCGGGAGTGGGCTCCTACGAGCAGTACTTC

clone size: many
J gene: TRBJ2-1
V gene: TRBV4-3
D gene: TRBD2
CDR3 protein: CASSQERSGRAFEQFF
CDR3 DNA: TGCGCCAGCAGCCAAGAAAGGAGCGGGAGGGCCTTTGAGCAGTTCTTC

clone size: few
J gene: TRBJ1-4
V gene: TRBV5-6
D gene: TRBD1
CDR3 protein: CASSFDRDHSYEKLFF
CDR3 DNA: TGTGCCAGCAGCTTCGACAGGGATCATAGTTATGAAAAACTGTTTTTT

clone size: -
J gene: TRBJ2-1
V gene: TRBV15
D gene: TRBD2
CDR3 protein: CATSRRTSDYNEQFF
CDR3 DNA: TGTGCCACCAGCAGAAGGACTAGCGACTACAATGAGCAGTTCTTC

clone size: few
J gene: TRBJ1-6
V gene: TRBV19
D gene: -
CDR3 protein: CASRTVIYNSPLHF
CDR3 DNA: TGTGCCAGCCGGACAGTGATCTATAATTCACCCCTCCACTTT

clone size: -
J gene: TRBJ2-7
V gene: TRBV2
D gene: -
CDR3 protein: CASKDSTSYEQYF
CDR3 DNA: TGTGCCAGTAAGGACAGTACCTCCTACGAGCAGTACTTC

clone size: -
J gene: TRBJ1-2
V gene: TRBV18
D gene: -
CDR3 protein: CASSPGQNYGYTF
CDR3 DNA: TGTGCCAGCTCACCAGGGCAAAACTATGGCTACACCTTC

clone size: many
J gene: TRBJ2-3
V gene: TRBV29-1
D gene: -
CDR3 protein: CSVDPLPGPRHTDTQYF
CDR3 DNA: TGCAGCGTTGACCCGCTACCGGGACCACGACACACAGATACGCAGTATTTT

clone size: -
J gene: TRBJ2-7
V gene: TRBV5-6
D gene: -
CDR3 protein: CASSLPDRKNKYEQYF
CDR3 DNA: TGTGCCAGCAGCTTACCCGACAGGAAAAACAAATACGAGCAGTACTTC

clone size: many
J gene: TRBJ1-6
V gene: TRBV18
D gene: -
CDR3 protein: CASSPPTASPLHF
CDR3 DNA: TGTGCCAGCTCACCACCGACGGCTTCACCCCTCCACTTT